These T cell receptor beta chains were read from a single sample in a study of shared clonotypes between healthy human individuals. Assay: immunoSEQ multiplex PCR; the TCRdb copy retains only in-frame clones and omits some. The sample has roughly 1,500,000 clones, 95% to 99% seen once. Sequenced input: naive CD4+ T cells sorted from blood. These receptors were obtained from a man aged 25-45 years in good health. Both conserved end residues are trimmed from each CDR3.

J gene | V gene | CDR3 protein
TRBJ2-3 | TRBV25-1 | ASSVAGSSTDTQY
TRBJ2-4 | TRBV29-1 | SVRTGAGGLSKNIQY
TRBJ2-3 | TRBV18 | ASSPGRSTDTQY
TRBJ1-1 | TRBV6-6 | ASSAAGVTEAF
TRBJ2-3 | TRBV27 | ASSWSGGRTDTQY
TRBJ2-7 | TRBV5-1 | ASSSSAHSGGGHEQY
TRBJ2-3 | TRBV7-9 | ASSQGLSRDFTDTQY
TRBJ1-1 | TRBV6-1 | ASSEVAVTEAF
TRBJ2-5 | TRBV15 | ATSSTGLRGETQY
TRBJ1-5 | TRBV6-5 | ASNYPGAKNQPQH
TRBJ2-7 | TRBV5-5 | ASSSTATGVGEQY
TRBJ1-5 | TRBV19 | ASSTTGPSNQPQH
TRBJ2-2 | TRBV19 | ASSTSGTSNTGELF
TRBJ2-5 | TRBV20-1 | SAVEVETQY
TRBJ1-2 | TRBV7-9 | ASSTAPNYGYT
TRBJ1-4 | TRBV15 | ATKPGTENEKLF
TRBJ2-1 | TRBV29-1 | SAEGGQGADEQF
TRBJ2-1 | TRBV7-2 | ASSLGGGNEQF
TRBJ1-3 | TRBV29-1 | SARGGLGNTIY
TRBJ1-2 | TRBV4-1 | ASSDRDRGGYT
TRBJ1-1 | TRBV6-1 | ASSERQGRNTEAF
TRBJ2-1 | TRBV5-1 | ASSLGLAGGGDNEQF
TRBJ2-3 | TRBV2 | ASSGTGYTDTQY
TRBJ2-3 | TRBV18 | ASSPLPVTSGMGVTQY
TRBJ2-1 | TRBV9 | ASSPSVPGLGEQF
TRBJ2-3 | TRBV19 | ASSSLAGGPYTQY
TRBJ2-1 | TRBV6-6 | ASSSPTGTYNEQF
TRBJ2-7 | TRBV7-8 | ASSPGQARMLSYEQY
TRBJ2-1 | TRBV9 | ASSVALGTSYNEQF
TRBJ2-2 | TRBV7-6 | ASSLIPITGANTGELF
TRBJ2-5 | TRBV18 | ASSRSSGFGETQY
TRBJ1-3 | TRBV6-1 | ASSPGAYAGNTIY
TRBJ2-3 | TRBV5-1 | ASSFWGNADTQY
TRBJ2-1 | TRBV5-1 | ASSLARVGVDEQF
TRBJ2-5 | TRBV10-2 | ATLSGINAETQY
TRBJ2-7 | TRBV11-2 | ASSLVDSYYEQY
TRBJ2-7 | TRBV10-3 | AISESRGQGALYEQY
TRBJ1-2 | TRBV19 | ASSKAPLPGYT
TRBJ2-7 | TRBV19 | ASSRGRANHYEQY
TRBJ2-7 | TRBV5-1 | ASSLVGTGDGEQY
TRBJ2-5 | TRBV7-9 | ASSPLDSQSGETQY
TRBJ2-7 | TRBV10-2 | ASSERGTSYEQY
TRBJ2-7 | TRBV2 | ASSADRAGQY
TRBJ2-7 | TRBV10-3 | ATGVTERDEQY
TRBJ2-7 | TRBV30 | AWSVKYSYEQY
TRBJ2-1 | TRBV11-2 | ASRTGLAYNEQF
TRBJ2-7 | TRBV7-3 | ASSLSQLTAYEQY
TRBJ1-1 | TRBV5-4 | ASGHQGADTEAF
TRBJ2-7 | TRBV27 | ASSSPIGPGTRHRY
TRBJ2-5 | TRBV28 | ASRRTGGSETQY
TRBJ2-5 | TRBV5-6 | ASSLLSSQETQY
TRBJ2-7 | TRBV18 | ASSPLGSHEQY
TRBJ1-2 | TRBV7-8 | ASSTPRWSDGYT
TRBJ2-1 | TRBV7-2 | ASSSRKGSGDEQF